This entry is about one T cell receptor beta chain. The data originate from a study of blood T cell repertoires in COVID-19. On the study more broadly: The origin of the acute and convalescent COVID-19 samples was the United States, Italy and Spain.

Seattle cases were enrolled at active infection and followed longitudinally. CDR1 is LNHDA and CDR2 is SQIVND in the germline V gene (reference sequence). The CDR3 sequence is 15 residues long. The germline V and J ends were trimmed by 3 bases and 2 bases, with 11 bases remaining between them. In the study's own analysis: Estimation of nucleated cell counts was performed using reference gene primer amplification. Repertoires were generated with immunoSEQ multiplex PCR, while TCRdb's copy carries only in-frame clones and drops some. Clone size and the V and J calls come from that table; the DNA yielded D and trimming. The profile covers 110,000 or so clones, with about 85% appearing a single time and approximately 5.1% taken by the ten largest.

The TCR was taken from a woman aged 55-75 years with COVID-19, enrolled during active disease. The gene calls are TRBV19 and TRBJ1-5; weak D call: TRBD1 (5 bases). The sequencing input was peripheral blood. In DNA, the CDR3 is TGTGCCAGTAGTATTCCCCCGGGGGGCAATCAGCCCCAGCATTTT. It encodes CASSIPPGGNQPQHF. The variable domain in full, with the rest retrieved from reference TRBV19 and TRBJ1-5, is DGGITQSPKYLFRKEGQNVTLSCEQNLNHDAMYWYRQDPGQGLRLIYYSQIVNDFQKGDIAEGYSVSREKKESFPLTVTSAQKNPTAFYLCASSIPPGGNQPQHFGDGTRLSIL.